What follows are 31 T cell receptor beta chains derived from one specimen sequenced in a study of a mutant IDH1 vaccine in newly diagnosed glioma. This sample's time point: week 47, end of study. The study gave 300 ug of mutant IDH1 20-mer peptide per vaccine dose, with topical imiquimod. The antigens these receptors bind are not known. The table came from immunoSEQ multiplex PCR; TCRdb's copy has only in-frame clones and leaves some out. This sample has some 87,000 clones, with roughly four fifths found just once. Sample: PBMCs, taken from a glioma patient whose treatment included an IDH1 peptide vaccine. The receptor set was obtained from a man between 35 and 55 years old with glioma.

The chain uses TRBV10-1 and TRBJ2-1; 7 positions match TRBD2. Germline values: CDR1 WNHNN, CDR2 SYGVQD (reference sequence). The CDR3 totals 14 residues. V shed 3 bases, J shed 4 bases, and the junction held 3 bases outside the gene matches. Here the CDR3 DNA reads TGCGCCAGCAGTGACAGCGGGGAGTACAATGAGCAGTTCTTC. This sequence encodes CASSDSGEYNEQFF.

This sequence joins TRBV2 and TRBJ2-7; D gene uncertain. Trimming removed 2 bases from V and 5 bases from J, with 16 bases in between. Germline V lookup: CDR1 SNHLY, CDR2 FYNNEI. This CDR3 spans 15 amino acids. The CDR3, as DNA: TGTGCCAGCAGTGAACAGAACCCTACGGGCGACGAGCAGTACTTC. The encoded protein is CASSEQNPTGDEQYF.

The CDR3 is CASSDERGFEQFF. DNA of the CDR3: TGTGCCAGCAGTGACGAACGTGGTTTTGAGCAGTTCTTC. This chain links TRBV6-4 with TRBJ2-1; D uncertain. V lost 2 bases to trimming and J lost 9 bases, with 11 bases between them. Germline V CDR1 and CDR2: MRHNA, SNTAGT. CDR3 length: 13 amino acids.

V is TRBV5-4 and J is TRBJ2-5, with D maybe TRBD1 (6 bases). Germline assignment: CDR1 SGHNT and CDR2 YYREEE (reference sequence). Trimming stripped 0 bases from V and 1 base from J, with 10 bases between. The length of the CDR3 is 15 residues. The CDR3 loop is CASSLGGLGQETQYF. The CDR3 DNA reads TGTGCCAGCAGCTTGGGGGGGCTAGGCCAAGAGACCCAGTACTTC.

The J gene is TRBJ2-5, the V gene TRBV11-3; D not certain. Germline V gene sequence: CDR1 SGHNT, CDR2 YENEEA. Between the trimmed V and J ends, which lost 1 base and 6 bases, there was a span of 12 bases. The CDR3 sequence is 14 residues long. The CDR3, as DNA: TGTGCCAGCAGCTTAGGTCGGTCCGGTCAGACCCAGTACTTC. Translation gives CASSLGRSGQTQYF.

As regards this clone: An end of the junction differs from the germline gene, which may be a read error. The chain uses TRBV6-5 and TRBJ1-2; unclear D gene. Per the germline V gene, CDR1 is MNHEY and CDR2 is SVGAGI. The length of the CDR3 is 11 residues. The CDR3 protein is CASSHSAFYTF. CDR3 nucleotides: TGTGCCAGCAGTCACTCCGCGTTCTACACCTTC.

V and J are TRBV19 and TRBJ1-2; 7 bases match TRBD1. The CDR3 length is 14 residues. In germline, CDR1 is LNHDA, CDR2 SQIVND (reference sequence). J gave up 1 base and V 10 bases, and 9 bases lay outside the gene matches. CDR3 nucleotides: TGTGCCACCAGGGGGGGGAATTTTAACTATGGCTACACCTTC. It codes for CATRGGNFNYGYTF.

The chain uses TRBV5-6 and TRBJ2-5; weak D call: TRBD2 (6 bases). Trimming took off 4 bases at V and 4 bases at J, with 14 bases between the two ends. This CDR3 comprises 14 residues. Germline-derived CDR1 and CDR2 are SGHDT and YYEEEE. This CDR3 is CASSPRLVSETQYF. The DNA for the CDR3 is TGTGCCAGCAGCCCAAGACTAGTTTCAGAGACCCAGTACTTC.

This clone has only one observation. The chain joins TRBV7-9 to TRBJ2-3; TRBD1 matches at 8 bases. The CDR3 sequence is 16 residues long. V lost 5 bases and J lost 3; bases outside the gene matches: 10. Per the germline V gene, CDR1 is SEHNR and CDR2 is FQNEAQ (reference sequence). Here the CDR3 DNA reads TGTGCCAGCAGCCGCGAGATAAGACAGGGGACAGATACGCAGTATTTT. Its translation: CASSREIRQGTDTQYF.

The V gene is TRBV11-2, the J gene TRBJ2-5, with D possibly being TRBD1 (7 bases). The CDR3 consists of 14 residues. Germline CDR1 reads SGHAT; CDR2 reads FQNNGV. V shed 0 bases and J shed 11 bases, with 16 bases lying between them. CDR3 loop: CASSLDRGVEEQYF. CDR3 DNA: TGTGCCAGCAGCTTAGACAGGGGGGTTGAAGAGCAGTACTTC.

The genes are TRBV2 and TRBJ1-4; 7 nucleotides align to TRBD1. The length of the CDR3 is 14 residues. V lost 6 bases and J lost 8; bases outside the gene matches: 9. CDR1 and CDR2 (germline): SNHLY, FYNNEI. CDR3 residues: CASSLGQVEEKLFF. CDR3 coding DNA: TGTGCCAGCAGCCTTGGACAGGTTGAAGAAAAACTGTTTTTT.

This chain links TRBV5-5 with TRBJ2-7; D may be TRBD1 or TRBD2 (7 bases each). From germline, CDR1 is SGHKS and CDR2 YYEKEE (reference sequence). This CDR3 region has 14 residues. V lost 6 bases, J lost 2 bases, and 15 bases lay in between. CDR3 sequence (DNA): TGTGCCAGCACCGAGGGAGGGGGCACCTACGAGCAGTACTTC. The encoded protein is CASTEGGGTYEQYF.

J is TRBJ1-5 and V is TRBV5-5; D not resolved. The V gene's germline CDR1 is SGHKS and CDR2 YYEKEE (reference sequence). V was cut by 3 bases and J by 0 bases, with 10 bases left in between. This CDR3 region has 15 residues. CDR3 in DNA: TGTGCCAGCAGCTCCGGACTGCTTAGCAATCAGCCCCAGCATTTT. This translates into CASSSGLLSNQPQHF. Complete variable domain (other parts from reference TRBV5-5 and TRBJ1-5): DAGVTQSPTHLIKTRGQQVTLRCSPISGHKSVSWYQQVLGQGPQFIFQYYEKEERGRGNFPDRFSARQFPNYSSELNVNALLLGDSALYLCASSSGLLSNQPQHFGDGTRLSIL.

The V and J genes are TRBV2 and TRBJ2-3; a possible D gene is TRBD1 (6 bases). The CDR3 has 18 residues. The V end lost 7 bases, the J end lost 2 bases, and 25 bases lay between the germline ends. Germline V gene sequence: CDR1 SNHLY, CDR2 FYNNEI. For the CDR3, the DNA is TGTGCCAGCACCCCCAATTCCCTTCGGGACACAATCACAGATACGCAGTATTTT. Translating gives CASTPNSLRDTITDTQYF.

The chain employs TRBV7-8 and TRBJ2-5; TRBD1 might be the D (5 bases). Germline CDR1 reads SGHVS; CDR2 reads FQNEAQ. The V gene lost 1 base and the J gene lost 1 base, with 7 bases spanning the gap. The CDR3 is 14 amino acids. The CDR3 DNA reads as TGTGCCAGCAGCTTAGGGACATCCCAAGAGACCCAGTACTTC. Translated: CASSLGTSQETQYF.

The genes are TRBV27 and TRBJ1-1, with a tentative D call TRBD1 (5 bases). CDR1 and CDR2 from the germline V gene are MNHEY and SMNVEV (reference sequence). The CDR3 sequence is 14 residues long. Trimming left V 0 bases short and J 11 bases short, with 16 bases between. The CDR3 reads CASSLSGAAPRAFF. CDR3 coding DNA: TGTGCCAGCAGTTTATCAGGGGCCGCCCCTAGGGCTTTCTTT.

The chain recombines TRBV13 with TRBJ2-2, with D possibly TRBD1 on 5 matching bases. The germline V gene has CDR1 PRHDT and CDR2 FYEKMQ (reference sequence). Trimming took off 4 bases at V and 6 bases at J, with 18 bases between the two ends. The CDR3 length is 16 residues. In DNA, the CDR3 is TGTGCCAGCAGCTCCTCGGGCAGGTGGGGCGCCGGGGAGCTGTTTTTT. Protein: CASSSSGRWGAGELFF.

This clone is a singleton in its sample. The gene calls are TRBV7-2 and TRBJ2-7; D is perhaps TRBD2 (6 bases). This CDR3 has 14 residues. CDR1 SGHTA and CDR2 FQGNSA come from the germline V gene. V was trimmed by 5 bases and J by 4 bases, leaving 15 bases between them. The CDR3: CASSPRGNAYEQYF. CDR3 nucleotide sequence: TGTGCCAGCAGCCCGCGGGGAAATGCTTACGAGCAGTACTTC.

DNA of the CDR3: TGTGCCAGCAGTTTACAGGTAGCGGGCAGTGGCGAGACCCAGTACTTC. Protein product: CASSLQVAGSGETQYF. The chain uses TRBV27 and TRBJ2-5; 7 bases match TRBD2. Germline V lookup: CDR1 MNHEY, CDR2 SMNVEV (reference sequence). Trimming at V came to 2 bases and at J to 5 bases, leaving 11 bases not matched to a gene. This CDR3 has 16 amino acids.

The CDR3 nucleotides read TGTGCCAGCAGCTTTCAGGGGCGCGATGGCCTGTTTTTT. Amino acids: CASSFQGRDGLFF. V is TRBV5-6 and J is TRBJ2-2; D is possibly TRBD1 (6 bases). This CDR3 region has 13 residues. Germline loops: CDR1 SGHDT, CDR2 YYEEEE. Deletions cut 2 bases from V and 14 bases from J, with 16 bases between.

This clone was observed a handful of times. The rearrangement links TRBV10-3 to TRBJ1-1, with a possible D match to TRBD1 (6 bases). The CDR3 contains 13 residues. With 2 bases removed from V and 5 bases from J, the gap between germline ends came to 9 bases. CDR1 and CDR2 (germline): ENHRY, SYGVKD. For the CDR3, the DNA is TGTGCCATCAGTGAGGATAGGGGGACTGAAGCTTTCTTT. This translates into CAISEDRGTEAFF.

The chain joins TRBV10-3 to TRBJ2-7; D might be TRBD2 (6 bases). Germline V gene sequence: CDR1 ENHRY, CDR2 SYGVKD. V was clipped by 11 bases and J by 2 bases, with 13 bases between them. The CDR3 runs 12 residues. CDR3 sequence reads: CAAVGGPYEQYF. Here the CDR3 DNA reads TGTGCCGCGGTCGGGGGTCCCTACGAGCAGTACTTC.

V usage is TRBV7-2 and J usage is TRBJ2-3; D unresolved. CDR3 length: 12 amino acids. V shed 5 bases and J shed 4 bases, with 7 bases lying between them. Germline V lookup: CDR1 SGHTA, CDR2 FQGNSA. The CDR3 reads CASSPVADTQYF. The CDR3 DNA is TGTGCCAGCAGCCCCGTAGCAGATACGCAGTATTTT.

This clone was picked up one time. The chain is built from TRBV2 and TRBJ2-2; 8 bases align to TRBD1. This CDR3 is 14 amino acids long. CDR1 is SNHLY and CDR2 is FYNNEI in the germline V gene. After removal of 6 bases from V and 2 bases from J, the junction contained 2 bases not matched to a gene. CDR3 protein: CASSGQGNTGELFF. The CDR3 DNA sequence: TGTGCCAGCAGCGGACAGGGAAACACCGGGGAGCTGTTTTTT. Together with reference TRBV2 and TRBJ2-2, the CDR3 gives the full variable domain: EPEVTQTPSHQVTQMGQEVILRCVPISNHLYFYWYRQILGQKVEFLVSFYNNEISEKSEIFDDQFSVERPDGSNFTLKIRSTKLEDSAMYFCASSGQGNTGELFFGEGSRLTVL.

This clone was detected a few times. The chain carries TRBV6-5 and TRBJ1-2; D unclear. The V and J ends lost 1 base and 3 bases respectively, with 15 bases between them. From germline, CDR1 is MNHEY and CDR2 SVGAGI. This CDR3 has 16 residues. The CDR3 nucleotides are TGTGCCAGCAGTTACTTGGGAAAAATGAGGGACTATGGCTACACCTTC. Its protein product is CASSYLGKMRDYGYTF.

The sample holds a few counts of this clone. This chain links TRBV7-2 with TRBJ1-1, with D unresolved. With 6 bases removed from V and 1 base from J, the gap between germline ends came to 15 bases. Germline CDR1 and CDR2: SGHTA and FQGNSA. The CDR3 has 15 amino acids. CDR3 residues: CASRKTEARNTEAFF. Here the CDR3 DNA reads TGTGCCAGCAGAAAAACAGAGGCGCGGAACACTGAAGCTTTCTTT.

As DNA, the CDR3 is TGTGCCAGCATTAGGGACAGAAGCAATCAGCCCCAGCATTTT. It is translated as CASIRDRSNQPQHF. This chain connects TRBV2 to TRBJ1-5; TRBD1 aligns across 7 bases. Germline CDR1 and CDR2: SNHLY and FYNNEI. V was pared by 7 bases and J by 1 base, with 4 bases of the junction left unmatched. The CDR3 totals 14 residues.

This sequence joins TRBV29-1 and TRBJ1-1, with no clear D. This CDR3 spans 11 amino acids. V shed 5 bases and J shed 4 bases, with 8 bases lying between them. In germline, CDR1 is SQVTM, CDR2 ANQGSEA. The chain's CDR3 is CSVRNPTEAFF. DNA of the CDR3: TGCAGCGTTAGAAACCCCACTGAAGCTTTCTTT.

This clone was seen a few times. The chain recombines TRBV7-2 with TRBJ1-1, with 7 bases fitting TRBD1. Trimming cost V 7 bases and J 0 bases; bases outside gene matches: 2. CDR1 is SGHTA, CDR2 FQGNSA, per germline. The CDR3 sequence is 13 residues long. The CDR3 loop is CASKTGMNTEAFF. Written as DNA, the CDR3 is TGTGCCAGCAAGACAGGGATGAACACTGAAGCTTTCTTT.

This chain uses TRBV7-6 with TRBJ1-4; 9 nucleotides match TRBD1. V was clipped by 0 bases and J by 6 bases; unmatched bases: 5. The germline V gene encodes CDR1 SGHVS and CDR2 FNYEAQ. The CDR3 extends over 16 amino acids. CDR3 DNA sequence: TGTGCCAGCAGCTTAGCGACAGGGGGAGGGGATGAAAAACTGTTTTTT. Protein sequence: CASSLATGGGDEKLFF.

The chain carries TRBV4-2 and TRBJ2-1, with 7 positions matching TRBD2. The germline V gene encodes CDR1 LGHNA and CDR2 YNFKEQ. CDR3 length equals 16 residues. Trimming took 5 bases from V and 9 from J; bases not matched to a gene: 16. The CDR3 DNA reads as TGTGCCAGCAGCTTGGCCGCAGGCGGGGGAAGCGGTGAGCAGTTCTTC. Translated: CASSLAAGGGSGEQFF.